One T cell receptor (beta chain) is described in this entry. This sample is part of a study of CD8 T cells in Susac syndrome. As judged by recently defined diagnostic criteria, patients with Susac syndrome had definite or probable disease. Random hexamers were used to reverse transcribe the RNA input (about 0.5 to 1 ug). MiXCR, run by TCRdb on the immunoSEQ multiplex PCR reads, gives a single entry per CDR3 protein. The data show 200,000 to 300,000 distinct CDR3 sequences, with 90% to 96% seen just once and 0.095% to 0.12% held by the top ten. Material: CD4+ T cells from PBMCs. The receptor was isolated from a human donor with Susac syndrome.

The CDR3 DNA is TGTGCCTGGAGGCAGGGGGGGAAAGGGGGCTACGAGCAGTACTTC. As protein: CAWRQGGKGGYEQYF. This rearrangement joins TRBV30 to TRBJ2-7, with D possibly called TRBD1 or TRBD2 (7 bases each). This CDR3 spans 15 amino acids. Germline V gene lookup returns CDR1 GTSNPN and CDR2 SVGIG (reference sequence). Trimming cost V 3 bases and J 3 bases, with 18 bases left between them.